This T cell receptor beta chain came from a study of radiation and T cells in renal cell carcinoma. CDR1 is SNHLY and CDR2 is FYNNEI in the germline V gene. V lost 2 bases and J lost 1, with 8 bases in between. CDR3 length: 14 amino acids. The repertoire was sequenced with immunoSEQ multiplex PCR; TCRdb's copy has only in-frame clones and lacks some. The table lists fewer than 200,000 clones, roughly 90% of them singletons, with around 11% in the top ten. Noted time point: blood 4 weeks post-SBRT, at nephrectomy. As for treatment: 15 Gy SBRT to primary tumor, nephrectomy 4 weeks later. Source: blood, taken from a patient whose treatment included radiotherapy and nephrectomy. V gene TRBV2 combines with J gene TRBJ1-1, with D hard to call. This TCR was sampled from a woman aged 50 to 60 with renal cell carcinoma. The CDR3 spells CASSERRGNTEAFF. The CDR3 nucleotides are TGTGCCAGCAGTGAACGTCGGGGGAACACTGAAGCTTTCTTT.